This TCR beta chain was retrieved from a study of CD8 T cells in ankylosing spondylitis (dated by TCRdb to about 2017). In the study overall: T cell receptor beta repertoires were profiled in healthy donors and ankylosing spondylitis patients so that disease-linked TCR variants could be found. The whole study cohort included about a hundred healthy donors and some 27 ankylosing spondylitis patients. Samples of peripheral blood were taken, and for ankylosing spondylitis patients, synovial fluid was collected as well. General findings and caveats noted by the study authors: A TCR beta motif of 7 or 8 highly homologous amino acid variants appeared characteristic of blood from ankylosing spondylitis patients. Some motif variants were previously reported in synovial fluid and blood of reactive arthritis patients, suggesting common disease-initiation mechanisms. According to the report, matched synovial fluid samples from ankylosing spondylitis patients were significantly enriched for the disease-linked clones. The disease-linked clones showed a CD8+ phenotype and occurred at relatively low frequencies in peripheral blood.

TCRdb shows the sequencer as Illumina HiSeq 2500. Quantitative 5'-RACE with molecular barcodes was used to prepare TCR beta libraries. The paper's processing steps were these. Disease-linked TCR variants were identified with a new computational method built on a probabilistic model of VDJ rearrangement. TCRdb reprocessed the public reads (quality trimming at Q25 with fastp, clone calling with MiXCR) and kept in-frame beta chains. Every CDR3 protein is listed once, alongside the most common genes and DNA of its rows. None of the V and J calls come from the authors' own analysis; TCRdb made them. This sample comprises 670,000 or so distinct CDR3 sequences, around 19% of them detected only once. The ten largest clones capture 19% of the sample. The CDR3 starts with the cysteine, ends with the phenylalanine, and has 14 residues. CDR3 DNA only is kept here, 42 bases in frame from base 1. V loses 6 bases, J loses 7 bases, and the germline ends lie 21 bases apart. For CDR1 and CDR2, the germline V gene (reference sequence) lists DFQATT and SNEGSKA.

This clonotype turned up a few times. What antigen it recognizes has not been identified. Base qualities were left out, and no much larger clone turns up one base away. The sequenced sample consisted of blood, either unsorted or a sorted T cell fraction (not recorded which). The chain couples TRBV20-1 to TRBJ1-2, and possibly TRBD1, on 5 matching bases. The TCR sequence derives from a male donor with ankylosing spondylitis. At the DNA level, the sequence is TGCAGTGCCTCAAATAAAGGGGACTTCGGTGGCTACACCTTC. This yields the protein CSASNKGDFGGYTF.